Sequencing of this TCR beta chain was carried out in a study of blood T cell repertoires in COVID-19. Across the whole study: Whether acute or convalescent, the COVID-19 samples came from the United States, Italy and Spain.

Assay used: immunoSEQ multiplex PCR; TCRdb lists only in-frame clones, some missing. The data show about half a million clones, with 70% to 90% seen just once and 3.2% held by the top ten. The sequence was collected from a human donor in a cohort sampled during active COVID-19. The specimen sequenced was peripheral blood.

CDR3 coding DNA: TGTGCCAGCACCGAGATCAGGGTTACCCCTAACTATGGCTACACCTTC. This codes for CASTEIRVTPNYGYTF. The rearrangement links TRBV5-6 to TRBJ1-2, with D tentatively TRBD1 (5 bases). CDR3 length equals 16 residues. Germline loops: CDR1 SGHDT, CDR2 YYEEEE. V was clipped by 6 bases and J by 0 bases, with 18 bases between them.